This T cell receptor (beta chain) was captured in a study of molecular identifiers for immune sequencing clone quantification. Losses at the gene ends were 1 base for V and 5 bases for J; bases not matched to a gene: 4. Germline assignment: CDR1 DFQATT and CDR2 SNEGSKA (reference sequence). CDR3 length: 14 amino acids. With listed TCR primers and previously described methods, bulk TCR libraries were prepared. TCRdb reprocessed the PCR reads with MiXCR, giving one entry per CDR3 protein. The sample records around 100,000 distinct CDR3 sequences, over 30% being singletons. Only a few counts were recorded for this clonotype.

The rearrangement links TRBV20-1 to TRBJ1-5; 8 bases align to TRBD1. The clonotype was recovered from a human donor in good health. Some libraries in this study had Jurkat cell RNA spiked in. Sequenced sample: naive CD8+ T cells from blood, with Jurkat cell RNA spiked in. Stated subset: FACS-sorted CD8+CD4-CCR7+CD45RA+ naive T cells. CDR3 region: CSARGDRLYQPQHF. In DNA, the CDR3 is TGCAGTGCTAGAGGGGACAGGCTGTATCAGCCCCAGCATTTT.